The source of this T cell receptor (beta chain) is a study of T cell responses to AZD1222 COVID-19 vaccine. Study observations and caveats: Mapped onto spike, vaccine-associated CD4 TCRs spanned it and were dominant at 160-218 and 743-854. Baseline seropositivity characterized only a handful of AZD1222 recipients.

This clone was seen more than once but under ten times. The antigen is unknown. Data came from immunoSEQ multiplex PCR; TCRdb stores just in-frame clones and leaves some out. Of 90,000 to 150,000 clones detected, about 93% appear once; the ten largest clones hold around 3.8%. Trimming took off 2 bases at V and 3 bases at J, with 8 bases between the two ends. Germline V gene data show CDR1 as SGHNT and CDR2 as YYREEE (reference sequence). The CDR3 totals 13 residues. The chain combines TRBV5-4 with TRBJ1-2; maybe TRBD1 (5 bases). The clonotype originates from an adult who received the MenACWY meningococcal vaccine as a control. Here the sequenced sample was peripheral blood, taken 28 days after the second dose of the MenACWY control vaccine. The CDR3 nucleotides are TGTGCCAGCAGCTTAGGGGTAGACTATGGCTACACCTTC. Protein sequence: CASSLGVDYGYTF.